This T cell receptor (beta chain) was recorded in a study of T cells in narcolepsy. Study observations and caveats: Same-patient CSF and blood CD4+ T cell clonotypes included HCRT-specific and TRIB2-specific autoreactive ones.

Trimming removed 7 bases from V and 1 base from J, with 14 bases in between. Germline V gives CDR1 SGHRS, CDR2 YFSETQ. CDR3 length equals 14 residues. This table comes from immunoSEQ multiplex PCR, and its TCRdb copy is limited to in-frame clones, with some not included. The sample contains about 15,000 clones, roughly 85% of which appear only once. This clone was picked up one time. What it binds is unknown. The V call is TRBV5-1, the J call TRBJ1-1, with D uncertain. This sequence was found in a human donor in good health. Sequenced input: memory (CD45RA-) CD4+ T cells from blood. The CDR3 protein is CASSRGSPNTEAFF. In DNA, the CDR3 is TGCGCCAGCTCGAGAGGCAGCCCGAACACTGAAGCTTTCTTT.